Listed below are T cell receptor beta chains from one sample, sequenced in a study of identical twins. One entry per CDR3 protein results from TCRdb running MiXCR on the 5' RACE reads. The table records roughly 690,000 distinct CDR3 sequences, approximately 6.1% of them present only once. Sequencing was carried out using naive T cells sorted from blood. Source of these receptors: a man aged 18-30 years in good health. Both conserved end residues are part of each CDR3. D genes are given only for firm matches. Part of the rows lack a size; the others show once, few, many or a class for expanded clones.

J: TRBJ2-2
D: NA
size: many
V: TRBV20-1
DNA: TGCAGTGCTAGAGTCGGGACCGGGGAGCTGTTTTTT
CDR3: CSARVGTGELFF

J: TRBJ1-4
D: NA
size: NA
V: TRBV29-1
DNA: TGCAGCGTTGATTCGGCAGGGTTTTTGAAACTGTTTTTT
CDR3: CSVDSAGFLKLFF

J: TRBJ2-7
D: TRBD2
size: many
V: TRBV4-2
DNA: TGTGCCAGCAGCCAAGATTGGCGGGAGAGGTACGAGCAGTACTTC
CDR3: CASSQDWRERYEQYF

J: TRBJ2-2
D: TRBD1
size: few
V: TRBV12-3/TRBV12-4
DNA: TGTGCCAGCAGTCCAGGGGGACGGAACACCGGGGAGCTGTTTTTT
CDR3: CASSPGGRNTGELFF

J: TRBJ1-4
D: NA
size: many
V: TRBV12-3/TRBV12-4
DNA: TGTGCCAGTAGTCCATCGACGGTTAATGAAAAACTGTTTTTT
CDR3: CASSPSTVNEKLFF

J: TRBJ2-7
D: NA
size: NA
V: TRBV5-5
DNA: TGTGCCAGCAGCTTCGCCACTACTTACGAGCAGTACTTC
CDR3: CASSFATTYEQYF

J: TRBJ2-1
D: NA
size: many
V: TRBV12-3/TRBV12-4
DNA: TGTGCCAGCAGCGGGGGGCGGGAAGGGTATCGCTACAATGAGCAGTTCTTC
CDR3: CASSGGREGYRYNEQFF

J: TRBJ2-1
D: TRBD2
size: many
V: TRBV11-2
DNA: TGTGCCAGCAGAAGACTAGCGACTGATGAGCAGTTCTTC
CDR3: CASRRLATDEQFF

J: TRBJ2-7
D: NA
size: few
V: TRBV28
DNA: TGTGCCAGCAGACCCCCCTCGGACTACGAGCAGTACTTC
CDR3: CASRPPSDYEQYF

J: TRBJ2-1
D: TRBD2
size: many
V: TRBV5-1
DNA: TGCGCCAGCAGCTTACAGCGGGAGAAGGATCTTGAGCAGTTCTTC
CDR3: CASSLQREKDLEQFF

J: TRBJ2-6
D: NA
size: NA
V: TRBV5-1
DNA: TGCGCCAGCAGCCCCGGACGGCACTCTGGGGCCAACGTCCTGACTTTC
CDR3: CASSPGRHSGANVLTF

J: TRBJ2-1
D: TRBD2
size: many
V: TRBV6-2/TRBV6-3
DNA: TGTGCCAGCAGTTATCCTAGCGGGCCATACCGATACAATGAGCAGTTCTTC
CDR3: CASSYPSGPYRYNEQFF

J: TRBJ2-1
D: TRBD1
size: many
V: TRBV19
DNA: TGTGCCAGTAGTATGGCGTCAGGGGGCGAGCAGTTCTTC
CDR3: CASSMASGGEQFF

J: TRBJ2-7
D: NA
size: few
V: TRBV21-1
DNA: TGTGCCAGCAGCAGAGGACAGGGGCCCTCCTACGAGCAGTACTTC
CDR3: CASSRGQGPSYEQYF

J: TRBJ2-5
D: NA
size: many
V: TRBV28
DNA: TGTGCCAGCAGTGCAGTGTACCAAAAAGAGACCCAGTACTTC
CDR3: CASSAVYQKETQYF

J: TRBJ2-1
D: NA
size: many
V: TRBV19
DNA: TGTGCCAGTAGTATAGGAGGGGTCGCCTACAATGAGCAGTTCTTC
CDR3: CASSIGGVAYNEQFF

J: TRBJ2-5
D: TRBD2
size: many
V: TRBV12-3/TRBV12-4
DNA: TGTGCCAGCAGTCTCGGACTAGCGGTAGGCTACGAGACCCAGTACTTC
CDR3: CASSLGLAVGYETQYF

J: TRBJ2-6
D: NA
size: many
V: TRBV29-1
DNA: TGCAGCGTGGAAGAGCCTGGGGCCAACGTCCTGACTTTC
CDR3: CSVEEPGANVLTF

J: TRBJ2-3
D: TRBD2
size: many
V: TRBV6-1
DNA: TGTGCCAGCAGTCCGACCAGAGCGGGATCGGATACGCAGTATTTT
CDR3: CASSPTRAGSDTQYF

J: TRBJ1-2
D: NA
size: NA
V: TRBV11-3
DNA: TGTGCCAGCAGCCCGGGGAGGGTGGAAGGCTACACCTTC
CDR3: CASSPGRVEGYTF